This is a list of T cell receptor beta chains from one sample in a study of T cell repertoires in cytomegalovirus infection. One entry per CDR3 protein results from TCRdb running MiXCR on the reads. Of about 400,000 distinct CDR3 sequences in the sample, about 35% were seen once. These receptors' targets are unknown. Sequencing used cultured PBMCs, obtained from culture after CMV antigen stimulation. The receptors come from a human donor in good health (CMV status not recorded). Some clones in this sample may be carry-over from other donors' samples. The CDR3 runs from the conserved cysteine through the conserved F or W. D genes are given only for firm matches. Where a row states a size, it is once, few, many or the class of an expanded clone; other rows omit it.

TGTGCCAGCAGCTTAATGTCGGTGGGGGGAGGAAATACCGGGGAGCTGTTTTTT,CASSLMSVGGGNTGELFF,few,.,TRBV7-2,TRBJ2-2
TGTGCCAGCAGTTGGCCAGGCGCGTCACCCCTCCACTTT,CASSWPGASPLHF,many,.,TRBV7-2,TRBJ1-6
TGTGCCAGTAGTATATTGACCGGGCGGAGTGAAAAACTGTTTTTT,CASSILTGRSEKLFF,.,.,TRBV19,TRBJ1-4
TGTGCCAGCAGCCTACTGGGCGGGACTCATATTCAGTACTTC,CASSLLGGTHIQYF,few,.,TRBV7-3,TRBJ2-4
TGTGCCAGCAGCCATGCGACGGGCAACAATGAGCAGTTCTTC,CASSHATGNNEQFF,.,.,TRBV7-9,TRBJ2-1
TGCAGCGTTGATACAGGGAAGGAAGAAAAACTGTTTTTT,CSVDTGKEEKLFF,.,.,TRBV29-1,TRBJ1-4
TGTGCCAGCTGGACCGGTTTCGAGCAGTACTTC,CASWTGFEQYF,.,.,TRBV6-2/TRBV6-3,TRBJ2-7
TGTGCCAGCAGCGGGGGACTAGCGGGGTCCTACGAGCAGTACTTC,CASSGGLAGSYEQYF,few,TRBD2,TRBV7-6,TRBJ2-7
TGTGCCAGCAGCTTTGTTCCCGCCTATGGCTACACCTTC,CASSFVPAYGYTF,few,.,TRBV7-2,TRBJ1-2
TGTGCCAGCAGTACAGAGGGGGTAAGCTACAATGAGCAGTTCTTC,CASSTEGVSYNEQFF,few,.,TRBV11-3,TRBJ2-1
TGCAGTGCCGAACGCGACTTTGGGGATCCATATAATTCACCCCTCCACTTT,CSAERDFGDPYNSPLHF,.,.,TRBV20-1,TRBJ1-6
TGTGCCTGGGATAAGACACGTAACACCGGGGAGCTGTTTTTT,CAWDKTRNTGELFF,.,.,TRBV30,TRBJ2-2
TGTGCCAGCAGCTTTTCAGCCGGGACAGGGAACTATGGCTACACCTTC,CASSFSAGTGNYGYTF,many,TRBD1,TRBV7-8,TRBJ1-2
TGTGCCAGCAGCGGAGCGGGACGGACTACCTACGAGCAGTACTTC,CASSGAGRTTYEQYF,.,TRBD2,TRBV5-8,TRBJ2-7
TGCAGTGCGAAAGGAGCAGGAATATCTCCCTACGAGCAGTACTTC,CSAKGAGISPYEQYF,.,.,TRBV20-1,TRBJ2-7